The 25 T cell receptor beta chains presented below share a single source sample, sequenced in a study of cytomegalovirus exposure and HLA in healthy donors. In the PCR, 60 Vbeta and 13 Jbeta primers were used. Clones were read by immunoSEQ multiplex PCR, and TCRdb kept only the in-frame ones, dropping some. Recorded for this sample: roughly 100,000 clones. The sample consisted of PBMCs. These TCRs come from a middle-aged man in good health and CMV-seronegative.

This chain links TRBV7-9 with TRBJ1-4; 7 bases map to TRBD1. V dropped 4 bases and J dropped 3; count of bases not matched to a gene: 5. The length of the CDR3 is 15 residues. From germline, CDR1 is SEHNR and CDR2 FQNEAQ (reference sequence). The CDR3 spells CASSSGDRANEKLFF. The CDR3 bases are TGTGCCAGCAGCTCTGGGGACAGAGCTAATGAAAAACTGTTTTTT.

The chain uses TRBV5-1 and TRBJ1-2, with D unclear. The V end was cut by 0 bases, the J end by 1 base, with 7 bases between. The germline V gene has CDR1 SGHRS and CDR2 YFSETQ. The CDR3 length is 14 residues. The CDR3 protein is CASSLAWSNYGYTF. In DNA, the CDR3 is TGCGCCAGCAGCTTGGCCTGGAGTAACTATGGCTACACCTTC.

The V call is TRBV7-6, the J call TRBJ2-7, with 8 bases fitting TRBD1. The CDR3 length is 14 residues. Germline V gene sequence: CDR1 SGHVS, CDR2 FNYEAQ. V was clipped by 1 base and J by 1 base; unmatched bases: 0. CDR3 in amino acids: CASSLDRGSYEQYF. The CDR3 DNA sequence: TGTGCCAGCAGCTTAGACAGGGGGTCCTACGAGCAGTACTTC.

The V gene is TRBV6-1, the J gene TRBJ2-7; D remains unclear. The V end was cut by 4 bases, the J end by 2 bases, with 12 bases between. The CDR3 has 14 amino acids. Germline V gene data show CDR1 as MNHNS and CDR2 as SASEGT. The CDR3 coding sequence is TGTGCCAGCAGTGTGAGAGACGGAGCCTACGAGCAGTACTTC. This translates into CASSVRDGAYEQYF.

The chain couples TRBV7-9 to TRBJ2-1; no definite D call. The CDR3 consists of 13 residues. V dropped 0 bases and J dropped 5 bases, with 5 bases sitting between them. Germline-derived CDR1 and CDR2 are SEHNR and FQNEAQ (reference sequence). The CDR3 sequence: CASSLASHNEQFF. CDR3 nucleotides: TGTGCCAGCAGCTTAGCCAGTCACAATGAGCAGTTCTTC.

The V call is TRBV9, the J call TRBJ2-1; D gene unclear. Deletions cut 0 bases from V and 0 bases from J, with 13 bases between. CDR1 and CDR2 from the germline V gene are SGDLS and YYNGEE. This CDR3 comprises 17 residues. Written as DNA, the CDR3 is TGTGCCAGCAGCGTAGGATCTGGCGGAAGCTCCTACAATGAGCAGTTCTTC. As protein: CASSVGSGGSSYNEQFF.

The gene calls are TRBV6-5 and TRBJ2-5; the match to TRBD2 covers 10 bases. The J call is uncertain, as TRBJ2-7 better fits the DNA end. CDR1 is MNHEY and CDR2 is SVGAGI in the germline V gene. This CDR3 is 16 amino acids long. CDR3: CASSYRVSGRVHEQYF. Written as DNA, the CDR3 is TGTGCCAGCAGTTACCGGGTGAGCGGGAGGGTTCACGAGCAGTACTTC.

The chain links TRBV11-2 to TRBJ1-2; D may be TRBD1 (6 bases). This CDR3 region has 14 residues. Germline lookup yields CDR1 SGHAT and CDR2 FQNNGV. With 2 bases removed from V and 3 bases from J, the gap between germline ends came to 10 bases. The CDR3 DNA is TGTGCCAGCAGCTTACCCCGACAGGACTATGGCTACACCTTC. Its protein is CASSLPRQDYGYTF. The variable domain in full, with the rest retrieved from reference TRBV11-2 and TRBJ1-2, is EAGVAQSPRYKIIEKRQSVAFWCNPISGHATLYWYQQILGQGPKLLIQFQNNGVVDDSQLPKDRFSAERLKGVDSTLKIQPAKLEDSAVYLCASSLPRQDYGYTFGSGTRLTVV.

The CDR3 reads CASSFRATGVTSTDTQYF. The CDR3 bases are TGTGCCAGCAGCTTTCGAGCTACAGGGGTAACTAGCACAGATACGCAGTATTTT. The V gene is TRBV7-6, the J gene TRBJ2-3; 7 bases fit TRBD1. The CDR3 is made up of 18 amino acids. Germline values: CDR1 SGHVS, CDR2 FNYEAQ. The junction had 12 bases not matched to a gene; V was cut back by 3 bases and J by 0 bases.

The chain links TRBV5-6 to TRBJ1-5; 10 nucleotides align to TRBD1. CDR3 length: 17 residues. V lost 4 bases and J lost 4; bases outside the gene matches: 11. From germline, CDR1 is SGHDT and CDR2 YYEEEE. The CDR3 region is CASSHGWDRGRNQPQHF. The CDR3 DNA follows: TGTGCCAGCAGCCATGGTTGGGACAGGGGACGTAATCAGCCCCAGCATTTT.

The chain joins TRBV7-2 to TRBJ1-1, with a tentative D call TRBD1 (5 bases). The CDR3 extends over 14 amino acids. Trimming took off 1 base at V and 1 base at J, with 7 bases between the two ends. CDR1 and CDR2 (germline): SGHTA, FQGNSA. This CDR3 is CASSLVTGNTEAFF. CDR3 sequence (DNA): TGTGCCAGCAGCTTAGTAACAGGGAACACTGAAGCTTTCTTT.

The rearrangement uses TRBV6-1 and TRBJ1-2; D unclear. The germline gives CDR1 MNHNS, CDR2 SASEGT. The V gene lost 6 bases and the J gene lost 2 bases, with 4 bases spanning the gap. The length of the CDR3 is 11 residues. As DNA, the CDR3 is TGTGCCAGCAGCTCCAACTATGGCTACACCTTC. This gives the protein CASSSNYGYTF.

This chain links TRBV5-1 with TRBJ1-4; 7 nucleotides align to TRBD1. Germline CDR1 reads SGHRS; CDR2 reads YFSETQ. CDR3 length equals 14 residues. After removal of 1 base from V and 3 bases from J, the junction contained 0 bases not matched to a gene. The CDR3 DNA reads TGCGCCAGCAGCTTGACAGGGGCTAATGAAAAACTGTTTTTT. Translation: CASSLTGANEKLFF.

The chain combines TRBV2 with TRBJ2-5, with TRBD2 identical over 11 bases. The CDR3 runs 15 residues. CDR1 SNHLY and CDR2 FYNNEI come from the germline V gene. The J segment lost 5 bases and the V segment lost 8 bases, leaving 10 bases of the junction unmatched. CDR3 coding DNA: TGTGCCAGCTCACCTAGCGGGGGGATCTGGGAGACCCAGTACTTC. Its translation: CASSPSGGIWETQYF.

The rearrangement links TRBV7-2 to TRBJ1-2; D is ambiguous. This CDR3 is 15 amino acids long. CDR1 is SGHTA, CDR2 FQGNSA, per germline. Trimming removed 5 bases at V and 8 bases at J, with 21 bases between. The CDR3 region has the DNA TGTGCCAGCAGCCCTCGCCTTCGGGAATGGGGAGGCTACACCTTC. It is translated as CASSPRLREWGGYTF.

This CDR3 is CASSLAHNTEAFF. The DNA of the CDR3 is TGCGCCAGCAGCTTGGCCCATAACACTGAAGCTTTCTTT. V and J are TRBV5-1 and TRBJ1-1, with unresolved D. Trimming pared 0 bases from V and 2 bases from J, leaving 5 bases between. CDR1 is SGHRS and CDR2 is YFSETQ in the germline V gene. The CDR3 extends over 13 amino acids.

Note on this clone: The junction differs from germline at one of its ends, possibly a read error. The chain combines TRBV12-5 with TRBJ1-5, with D maybe TRBD1 (5 bases). Germline lookup yields CDR1 LGHNT and CDR2 FRNRAP. This CDR3 region has 13 residues. The CDR3 here is CGSGLEGNQPQHF. CDR3 in DNA: TGTGGTAGTGGTTTGGAGGGGAATCAGCCCCAGCATTTT.

The rearrangement joins TRBV30 to TRBJ2-5, with TRBD2 as a possible D gene (5 bases). Trimming left V 3 bases short and J 8 bases short, with 10 bases between. The CDR3 loop spans 11 amino acids. CDR1 is GTSNPN, CDR2 SVGIG, per germline (reference sequence). The CDR3 here is CAWRDFVTQYF. The CDR3 DNA reads as TGTGCCTGGAGGGACTTTGTTACCCAGTACTTC. The variable domain in full, completed from reference TRBV30 and TRBJ2-5, reads SQTIHQWPATLVQPVGSPLSLECTVEGTSNPNLYWYRQAAGRGLQLLFYSVGIGQISSEVPQNLSASRPQDRQFILSSKKLLLSDSGFYLCAWRDFVTQYFGPGTRLLVL.

The rearrangement joins TRBV6-1 to TRBJ2-3, with a weak D call TRBD1 (6 bases). From germline, CDR1 is MNHNS and CDR2 SASEGT. The CDR3 sequence is 18 residues long. The V and J ends lost 2 bases and 2 bases respectively, with 20 bases between them. The CDR3 sequence is CASSESPPTGTNTDTQYF. The CDR3 DNA reads as TGTGCCAGCAGTGAATCCCCACCGACAGGAACAAACACAGATACGCAGTATTTT.

The V and J genes are TRBV7-2 and TRBJ2-7; TRBD2 is a possible D gene (5 bases). CDR1 SGHTA and CDR2 FQGNSA come from the germline V gene. The CDR3 length is 15 residues. The ends were cut back, 1 base at V and 2 bases at J, with 12 bases in the middle. CDR3 sequence (DNA): TGTGCCAGCAGCTTAGTGGGCACGGGAACCTACGAGCAGTACTTC. Protein sequence: CASSLVGTGTYEQYF.

The chain employs TRBV9 and TRBJ2-1, with 8 bases that match TRBD2. CDR1 is SGDLS and CDR2 is YYNGEE in the germline V gene. V shed 0 bases and J 7 bases; nucleotides not matched to a gene: 6. The CDR3 totals 15 residues. The CDR3 coding sequence is TGTGCCAGCAGCGTAGGTACTAGCGGAGCGAATGAGCAGTTCTTC. It yields the protein CASSVGTSGANEQFF.

The chain uses TRBV30 and TRBJ2-3; 8 bases agree with TRBD2. V gave up 1 base and J gave up 3 bases; unmatched junction bases: 0. This CDR3 has 13 residues. CDR1 and CDR2 from the germline V gene are GTSNPN and SVGIG (reference sequence). The CDR3 coding sequence is TGTGCCTGGAGTGGCGGGGGGACAGATACGCAGTATTTT. Its translation is CAWSGGGTDTQYF. The whole variable domain, remainder taken from reference TRBV30 and TRBJ2-3, is SQTIHQWPATLVQPVGSPLSLECTVEGTSNPNLYWYRQAAGRGLQLLFYSVGIGQISSEVPQNLSASRPQDRQFILSSKKLLLSDSGFYLCAWSGGGTDTQYFGPGTRLTVL.

The gene calls are TRBV5-6 and TRBJ1-4, with no clear D. Germline V gene sequence: CDR1 SGHDT, CDR2 YYEEEE. The CDR3 loop spans 15 amino acids. With 4 bases removed from V and 1 base from J, the gap between germline ends came to 11 bases. This CDR3 is CASSHAAGTNEKLFF. In nucleotides, the CDR3 is TGTGCCAGCAGCCACGCGGCGGGAACTAATGAAAAACTGTTTTTT.

In DNA, the CDR3 is TGTGCCAGCAGCCGATCGCGCGGGGATCAGCCCCAGCATTTT. This gives the protein CASSRSRGDQPQHF. This sequence joins TRBV16 and TRBJ1-5; D is undetermined. This CDR3 region has 14 residues. Germline lookup yields CDR1 KGHSY and CDR2 FQNENV. Trimming shortened V by 4 bases and J by 5 bases, and 12 bases separated the two germline ends.

J is TRBJ2-7 and V is TRBV5-1, with 7 positions matching TRBD1. The CDR3 extends over 14 amino acids. Germline V lookup: CDR1 SGHRS, CDR2 YFSETQ. The J segment lost 1 base and the V segment lost 7 bases, leaving 8 bases of the junction unmatched. In DNA form, the CDR3 reads TGCGCCAGCGAGGAAGGGGGCCAGTCCTACGAGCAGTACTTC. As protein: CASEEGGQSYEQYF.